Listed below are T cell receptor beta chains from one sample, sequenced in a study of beta chain features in type 1 diabetes. Clones were read by immunoSEQ multiplex PCR, and TCRdb kept only the in-frame ones, dropping some. In the table there are about 250,000 clones, about 14% of which are singletons. The specimen sequenced was naive CD4+ T cells from blood. All receptors derive from a woman between 40 and 55 years old in good health. The CDR3 runs from the conserved cysteine through the conserved F or W. Each record gives: clone size, J gene, D gene, V gene, CDR3 protein, CDR3 DNA. D genes are given only for firm matches. Not every row has a clone size; where given, it reads once, few, many or a size class.

clone_size: few
j_call: TRBJ2-3
d_call: TRBD2
v_call: TRBV7-9
cdr3_aa: CASSLVTGGGTDTQYF
cdr3_nt: TGTGCCAGCAGCTTAGTAACGGGGGGAGGCACAGATACGCAGTATTTT

clone_size: NA
j_call: TRBJ1-1
d_call: TRBD1
v_call: TRBV2
cdr3_aa: CASSGGQGGEAFF
cdr3_nt: TGTGCCAGCAGTGGGGGACAGGGGGGTGAAGCTTTCTTT

clone_size: few
j_call: TRBJ2-5
d_call: NA
v_call: TRBV29-1
cdr3_aa: CSAGVGDTSSETQYF
cdr3_nt: TGCAGCGCTGGGGTGGGGGACACTAGTTCGGAGACCCAGTACTTC

clone_size: few
j_call: TRBJ2-1
d_call: TRBD2
v_call: TRBV9
cdr3_aa: CASSVTSGGAEQFF
cdr3_nt: TGTGCCAGCAGCGTAACTAGCGGGGGGGCGGAGCAGTTCTTC

clone_size: few
j_call: TRBJ1-1
d_call: NA
v_call: TRBV18
cdr3_aa: CASSPVETFTEAFF
cdr3_nt: TGTGCCAGCTCACCGGTGGAGACGTTCACTGAAGCTTTCTTT

clone_size: few
j_call: TRBJ2-5
d_call: NA
v_call: TRBV10-3
cdr3_aa: CAISGLVDKETQYF
cdr3_nt: TGTGCCATCAGTGGATTAGTGGACAAAGAGACCCAGTACTTC

clone_size: NA
j_call: TRBJ2-1
d_call: NA
v_call: TRBV7-9
cdr3_aa: CASSLIPTAPTYNEQFF
cdr3_nt: TGTGCCAGCAGCTTAATCCCGACAGCCCCAACCTACAATGAGCAGTTCTTC

clone_size: NA
j_call: TRBJ1-6
d_call: NA
v_call: TRBV6-5
cdr3_aa: CASSQTGTSPLHF
cdr3_nt: TGTGCCAGCAGTCAAACAGGGACCTCACCCCTCCACTTT

clone_size: few
j_call: TRBJ2-7
d_call: TRBD2
v_call: TRBV2
cdr3_aa: CASSTSGGHIWEQYF
cdr3_nt: TGTGCCAGCAGTACCAGCGGGGGGCACATCTGGGAGCAGTACTTC

clone_size: NA
j_call: TRBJ2-5
d_call: TRBD1
v_call: TRBV6-1
cdr3_aa: CASSAGQVGETQYF
cdr3_nt: TGTGCCAGCAGTGCGGGACAGGTGGGAGAGACCCAGTACTTC

clone_size: NA
j_call: TRBJ1-4
d_call: TRBD1
v_call: TRBV5-4
cdr3_aa: CASSFPPGTGNEKLFF
cdr3_nt: TGTGCCAGCAGCTTCCCCCCGGGGACAGGGAATGAAAAACTGTTTTTT

clone_size: many
j_call: TRBJ2-5
d_call: NA
v_call: TRBV29-1
cdr3_aa: CSVARLGGETQYF
cdr3_nt: TGCAGCGTTGCCCGACTAGGAGGAGAGACCCAGTACTTC

clone_size: few
j_call: TRBJ2-7
d_call: NA
v_call: TRBV9
cdr3_aa: CASSNIPSSYEQYF
cdr3_nt: TGTGCCAGCAGCAATATTCCGAGCTCCTACGAGCAGTACTTC

clone_size: NA
j_call: TRBJ2-2
d_call: NA
v_call: TRBV14
cdr3_aa: CASRGDFNTGELFF
cdr3_nt: TGTGCCAGCAGGGGGGACTTTAACACCGGGGAGCTGTTTTTT

clone_size: few
j_call: TRBJ1-5
d_call: TRBD1
v_call: TRBV6-5
cdr3_aa: CASSLKTGGGQPQHF
cdr3_nt: TGTGCCAGCAGCCTGAAAACAGGGGGCGGTCAGCCCCAGCATTTT

clone_size: NA
j_call: TRBJ2-1
d_call: NA
v_call: TRBV6-6
cdr3_aa: CASSYFQGGSYNEQFF
cdr3_nt: TGTGCCAGCAGTTACTTCCAGGGGGGTTCCTACAATGAGCAGTTCTTC

clone_size: NA
j_call: TRBJ1-1
d_call: TRBD1
v_call: TRBV7-9
cdr3_aa: CASSSQGAVMNTEAFF
cdr3_nt: TGTGCCAGCAGCTCGCAGGGGGCCGTTATGAACACTGAAGCTTTCTTT

clone_size: few
j_call: TRBJ2-2
d_call: NA
v_call: TRBV29-1
cdr3_aa: CSGQKNTGELFF
cdr3_nt: TGCAGCGGACAGAAAAACACCGGGGAGCTGTTTTTT

clone_size: NA
j_call: TRBJ2-1
d_call: NA
v_call: TRBV9
cdr3_aa: CASSARNRGGPRNEQFF
cdr3_nt: TGTGCCAGCAGCGCCCGGAATAGGGGGGGCCCGCGCAATGAGCAGTTCTTC

clone_size: NA
j_call: TRBJ2-7
d_call: TRBD2
v_call: TRBV4-1
cdr3_aa: CASRQTLRGRTSGSYEQYF
cdr3_nt: TGCGCCAGCAGACAAACGCTCAGGGGTCGGACTAGCGGATCCTACGAGCAGTACTTC

clone_size: NA
j_call: TRBJ2-7
d_call: TRBD1
v_call: TRBV9
cdr3_aa: CASSVATGGYEQYF
cdr3_nt: TGTGCCAGCAGCGTCGCGACAGGGGGGTACGAGCAGTACTTC

clone_size: few
j_call: TRBJ1-2
d_call: TRBD1
v_call: TRBV19
cdr3_aa: CASSIHPGQGFYGYTF
cdr3_nt: TGTGCCAGTAGTATTCACCCGGGACAGGGGTTCTATGGCTACACCTTC

clone_size: NA
j_call: TRBJ1-1
d_call: TRBD1
v_call: TRBV11-2
cdr3_aa: CASSPTGERTEAFF
cdr3_nt: TGTGCCAGCAGCCCGACAGGGGAGCGCACTGAAGCTTTCTTT

clone_size: NA
j_call: TRBJ1-1
d_call: NA
v_call: TRBV9
cdr3_aa: CASSVVAGSEAFF
cdr3_nt: TGTGCCAGCAGCGTAGTAGCTGGCAGTGAAGCTTTCTTT

clone_size: few
j_call: TRBJ1-4
d_call: TRBD1
v_call: TRBV7-2
cdr3_aa: CASSRVDPTGPVEGEKLFF
cdr3_nt: TGTGCCAGCAGCCGCGTTGATCCGACAGGGCCGGTCGAGGGTGAAAAACTGTTTTTT

clone_size: few
j_call: TRBJ2-5
d_call: NA
v_call: TRBV18
cdr3_aa: CASSPPGLETQYF
cdr3_nt: TGTGCCAGCTCACCACCCGGGTTGGAGACCCAGTACTTC

clone_size: NA
j_call: TRBJ1-2
d_call: NA
v_call: TRBV4-3
cdr3_aa: CASSQETGLRGYTF
cdr3_nt: TGCGCCAGCAGCCAAGAGACGGGGTTAAGGGGCTACACCTTC